The 18 T cell receptor beta chains below were found in one sample sequenced in a study of blood T cells in healthy people across ages. Then a second PCR, running about 6 to 12 cycles, was carried out with a sample-barcoded 5' primer and a J-beta primer mix. In TCRdb, the 5' RACE reads were re-called with MiXCR into one record per CDR3 protein. The data hold about 1.6 million distinct CDR3 sequences, with 34% observed a single time. The sequencing input was blood. These receptors originate from a woman under 40 in good health.

This clonotype was found many times. The chain employs TRBV7-9 and TRBJ1-1; D gene unclear. The germline V and J ends were trimmed by 6 bases and 1 base, with 6 bases remaining between them. This CDR3 is 12 amino acids long. The germline CDR1 and CDR2 sequences are SEHNR and FQNEAQ (reference sequence). CDR3 DNA sequence: TGTGCCAGCAGTCTGAAGAACACTGAAGCTTTCTTT. Protein sequence: CASSLKNTEAFF.

This chain joins TRBV6-6 and TRBJ2-1, with D unclear. CDR3 size: 13 residues. Trimming removed 8 bases from V and 1 base from J, with 9 bases in between. CDR1 is MNHNY, CDR2 SVGAGI, per germline (reference sequence). CDR3 region: CASLTGSYNEQFF. The DNA of the CDR3 is TGTGCCAGCCTTACCGGTTCCTACAATGAGCAGTTCTTC.

J is TRBJ1-1 and V is TRBV29-1; 8 bases line up with TRBD1. The CDR3 runs to 13 residues. Germline values: CDR1 SQVTM, CDR2 ANQGSEA. With V trimmed by 4 bases and J by 3 bases, 4 bases remained unmatched. This CDR3 reads CSVGDRGYTEAFF. CDR3 sequence (DNA): TGCAGCGTTGGCGACAGGGGTTACACTGAAGCTTTCTTT.

This clonotype was observed at least ten times. V usage is TRBV11-2 and J usage is TRBJ2-3; perhaps TRBD2 as D (5 bases). Germline V gene data show CDR1 as SGHAT and CDR2 as FQNNGV. V gave up 6 bases and J gave up 1 base, with 11 bases separating them. The CDR3 consists of 14 residues. Here the CDR3 DNA reads TGTGCCAGCAGTTTACGGGGAGGCACAGATACGCAGTATTTT. It yields the protein CASSLRGGTDTQYF.

The genes are TRBV6-2 or TRBV6-3 and TRBJ2-3; tentatively, D is TRBD1 or TRBD2 (5 bases each). V was shortened by 6 bases and J by 7 bases, with 11 bases between the two germline ends. This CDR3 spans 12 amino acids. Looked up from germline, CDR1 is MNHEY and CDR2 is SVGEGT. The CDR3 protein is CASSRDGYTQYF. The CDR3 DNA reads TGTGCCAGCAGCCGGGACGGCTATACGCAGTATTTT.

The rearrangement links TRBV20-1 to TRBJ2-2; TRBD2 might be the D (5 bases). V was trimmed by 1 base and J by 1 base, leaving 10 bases between them. The CDR3 sequence is 15 residues long. Looked up from germline, CDR1 is DFQATT and CDR2 is SNEGSKA (reference sequence). CDR3 sequence: CSARVRGMNTGELFF. Written as DNA, the CDR3 is TGCAGTGCTAGAGTACGGGGAATGAACACCGGGGAGCTGTTTTTT.

The rearrangement joins TRBV6-2 or TRBV6-3 to TRBJ1-1, with a possible D match to TRBD1 (6 bases). V was trimmed by 6 bases and J by 1 base, leaving 18 bases between them. The germline V gene has CDR1 MNHEY and CDR2 SVGEGT. This CDR3 is built from 16 residues. The CDR3 loop is CASSSGTKGPNTEAFF. For the CDR3, the DNA is TGTGCCAGCAGCTCCGGGACAAAGGGCCCGAACACTGAAGCTTTCTTT.

V usage is TRBV28 and J usage is TRBJ2-1; TRBD2 aligns across 12 bases. CDR3 length: 16 amino acids. V dropped 4 bases and J dropped 6; count of bases not matched to a gene: 7. Germline CDR1 MDHEN, CDR2 SYDVKM. The CDR3 region is CASSSASGREGNEQFF. The CDR3 DNA reads TGTGCCAGCAGTTCAGCTAGCGGGAGGGAGGGCAATGAGCAGTTCTTC.

The genes are TRBV27 and TRBJ2-1; D possibly corresponds to TRBD1 (6 bases). This CDR3 has 15 amino acids. Between the trimmed V and J ends, which lost 5 bases and 3 bases, there was a span of 14 bases. Per the germline V gene, CDR1 is MNHEY and CDR2 is SMNVEV (reference sequence). CDR3 sequence reads: CASSPQGWGYNEQFF. The CDR3, as DNA: TGTGCCAGCAGTCCCCAGGGGTGGGGCTACAATGAGCAGTTCTTC.

This rearrangement joins TRBV20-1 to TRBJ1-4; tentatively, D is TRBD1 (5 bases). The germline V gene encodes CDR1 DFQATT and CDR2 SNEGSKA (reference sequence). The V gene lost 6 bases and the J gene lost 7 bases, with 15 bases spanning the gap. This CDR3 is built from 13 residues. As DNA, the CDR3 is TGCAGTGCCAACCAGGGCCGGGGTGAAAAACTGTTTTTT. Encoded protein: CSANQGRGEKLFF.

Worth noting for this clonotype: This sequence may be a read error, since a much larger clone differs from it by one base. The chain links TRBV29-1 to TRBJ2-3, with D unresolved. This CDR3 contains 13 residues. Germline loops: CDR1 SQVTM, CDR2 ANQGSEA. Trimming shortened V by 7 bases and J by 6 bases, and 17 bases separated the two germline ends. CDR3 bases: TGCAGCGCTGATTACGTTGTCCATGATACGCAGTATTTT. This codes for CSADYVVHDTQYF.

For this clonotype: At one end the junction does not follow the germline gene, possibly because of a read error. The genes are TRBV6-5 and TRBJ2-5; 7 positions match TRBD2. The better agreement between TRBJ2-7 and the DNA end casts doubt on the J call. This CDR3 spans 13 amino acids. Germline CDR1 and CDR2: MNHEY and SVGAGI. The CDR3 DNA reads as TGTGCCTGCAGTTACGGGCTAGCGGACGAGCAGTACTTC. Its protein product is CACSYGLADEQYF.

V and J are TRBV12-3 or TRBV12-4 and TRBJ2-7; D may be TRBD2 (6 bases). The CDR3 has 15 residues. The V end was cut by 1 base, the J end by 2 bases, with 12 bases between. CDR3 nucleotides: TGTGCCAGCAGTTTAGATGGGACTGCCACCTACGAGCAGTACTTC. This encodes CASSLDGTATYEQYF.

The chain carries TRBV20-1 and TRBJ2-1; D possibly uses TRBD1 or TRBD2 (5 bases each). The germline V gene encodes CDR1 DFQATT and CDR2 SNEGSKA (reference sequence). The V end lost 4 bases, the J end lost 5 bases, and 12 bases lay between the germline ends. The CDR3 is 13 amino acids. The chain's CDR3 is CSATGTYNNEQFF. CDR3 nucleotides: TGCAGTGCTACCGGGACGTACAACAATGAGCAGTTCTTC.

This clonotype has only a few counts. The gene calls are TRBV6-1 and TRBJ2-5; D not certain. From germline, CDR1 is MNHNS and CDR2 SASEGT. The CDR3 contains 14 residues. Trimming removed 6 bases from V and 4 bases from J, with 15 bases in between. The CDR3 spells CASSPRPMGETQYF. The CDR3, as DNA: TGTGCCAGCAGCCCTAGACCCATGGGAGAGACCCAGTACTTC.

This clonotype showed up just a few times. This CDR3 is CSPSFRSTDTQYF. The DNA for the CDR3 is TGCAGCCCCTCATTCCGGAGCACAGATACGCAGTATTTT. The chain carries TRBV20-1 and TRBJ2-3, with D uncertain. The CDR3 consists of 13 residues. Germline CDR1 reads DFQATT; CDR2 reads SNEGSKA (reference sequence).

V gene TRBV30 combines with J gene TRBJ2-7; 16 nucleotides agree with TRBD2. V gave up 2 bases and J gave up 3 bases; unmatched junction bases: 4. CDR1 is GTSNPN, CDR2 SVGIG, per germline (reference sequence). This CDR3 has 16 amino acids. The CDR3 sequence is CAWSPGTSGRVYEQYF. As DNA, the CDR3 is TGTGCCTGGAGTCCCGGGACTAGCGGGAGGGTCTACGAGCAGTACTTC.

In its sample, this clonotype was seen a few times. This chain joins TRBV15 and TRBJ1-2; weak D call: TRBD1 (6 bases). Germline assignment: CDR1 LNHNV and CDR2 YYDKDF (reference sequence). There are 16 residues in the CDR3. With 5 bases removed from V and 2 bases from J, the gap between germline ends came to 18 bases. CDR3 DNA: TGTGCCACCAGCCGCGGGGGGCAGGGGAGGAACTATGGCTACACCTTC. Encoded protein: CATSRGGQGRNYGYTF.